Described below is a single T cell receptor beta chain sequence and its context. It lacks a known antigen. Qualities for individual bases were not recorded, and no much larger clone is one base off. This entry comes from a study of blood T cell repertoires in COVID-19 (dated by TCRdb to the early 2020s). Regarding the complete study: Samples from collaborators originated in the United States, Italy and Spain and spanned both the acute and convalescent phases of COVID-19. The repertoires were made available in a free public database intended to serve as a resource for research on the immune response to SARS-CoV-2. The prospective study material was composed of cDNA or gDNA derived from T cells, B-cell-depleted T cells, or PBMCs. The sample metadata nearly always contained a de-identified subject ID, COVID-19 status, age in years and sex. The samples were drawn from the first 160 participants of the ongoing ImmuneRACE study and from 1,254 subjects provided by 6 global collaborators. Deeply sampled blood TCRbeta repertoires from subjects exposed to, actively infected with, or recovered from COVID-19 were included in the dataset. HLA class I and class II types, where available, came from metadata supplied by the sample provider rather than from assay-based typing.

The CDR3 runs 15 amino acids, cysteine and phenylalanine included. The entry retains the CDR3 DNA only, 45 bases that are in frame from base 1. The germline V and J ends show losses of 2 bases and 6 bases respectively, and no gene match explains 7 bases of the junction. CDR1 and CDR2 are drawn from the germline V gene: MNHEY, SVGEGT. General conclusions and limits of the study: The amount of clinical and demographic metadata varied by source and participant and was provided uncurated.

TCRbeta CDR3 regions were amplified from genomic DNA using the immunoSEQ Assay, a bias-controlled multiplex PCR. The paper's data handling went like this. Nucleated cell counts per sample were estimated from amplification of reference gene primers within the assay. To quantify the absolute abundance of each unique TCRbeta CDR3 rearrangement, sequence reads were collapsed and filtered. For each sample, productive Simpson clonality was calculated as the square root of Simpson's diversity index across productive rearrangements. Here the immuneACCESS table is served through TCRdb, limited to in-frame sequences with V and J called. Missing clones are a known gap in these copies; in checked studies unresolved V genes cover under half, and the rest lacks a known reason. The V and J calls and clone size are taken from that table; D and trimming were inferred from the DNA. Present in this sample are 200,000 to 250,000 clones, about 90% of which were seen just once. Approximately 3.5% of the sample belongs to the ten largest clones.

In the prospective study, participants were about 18 to 90 years old, resided in around 25 geographic areas of the United States, and were enrolled through a virtual design. To assign participants to cohorts, the prospective study relied on clinical history that participants themselves reported in a screening survey and a study questionnaire. A participant counted as exposed if, within 2 weeks of entering the study, that participant had been in contact with someone who had a PCR-confirmed or clinician-diagnosed COVID-19 case. In the prospective study, whole blood, serum and a nasopharyngeal or oropharyngeal swab were collected from each participant by mobile phlebotomists. Over an approximately 2-month period, participants in the prospective study had the option of providing additional blood draws and questionnaires. Blood samples from the prospective study were shipped frozen or at room temperature prior to DNA extraction.

Material: PBMCs or T cells enriched from blood (not recorded which). This clonotype was sampled from a woman aged 25-40 years who had been exposed to COVID-19. The V and J genes are TRBV6-2 or TRBV6-3 and TRBJ1-5; 7 bases in the middle match TRBD1. The nucleotides are TGTGCCAGCAGTTACCGTGTAGGGGGCCTTCAGCCCCAGCATTTT. This codes for CASSYRVGGLQPQHF.